This T cell receptor beta chain was sequenced for a study of blood T cell repertoires in COVID-19. Assay used: immunoSEQ multiplex PCR; TCRdb lists only in-frame clones, some missing. The data show around 94,000 clones, about four fifths seen once. This clone was found a few times. Trimming took off 3 bases at V and 5 bases at J, with 10 bases between the two ends. This CDR3 is 12 amino acids long. Germline-derived CDR1 and CDR2 are DFQATT and SNEGSKA (reference sequence). The source material was peripheral blood. The sequence was collected from a man aged 55-75 years with acute or convalescent COVID-19. The chain couples TRBV20-1 to TRBJ1-2; no firm D call. CDR3 protein: CSASPSPYGYTF. The CDR3 coding sequence is TGCAGTGCTAGTCCCTCCCCGTATGGCTACACCTTC.